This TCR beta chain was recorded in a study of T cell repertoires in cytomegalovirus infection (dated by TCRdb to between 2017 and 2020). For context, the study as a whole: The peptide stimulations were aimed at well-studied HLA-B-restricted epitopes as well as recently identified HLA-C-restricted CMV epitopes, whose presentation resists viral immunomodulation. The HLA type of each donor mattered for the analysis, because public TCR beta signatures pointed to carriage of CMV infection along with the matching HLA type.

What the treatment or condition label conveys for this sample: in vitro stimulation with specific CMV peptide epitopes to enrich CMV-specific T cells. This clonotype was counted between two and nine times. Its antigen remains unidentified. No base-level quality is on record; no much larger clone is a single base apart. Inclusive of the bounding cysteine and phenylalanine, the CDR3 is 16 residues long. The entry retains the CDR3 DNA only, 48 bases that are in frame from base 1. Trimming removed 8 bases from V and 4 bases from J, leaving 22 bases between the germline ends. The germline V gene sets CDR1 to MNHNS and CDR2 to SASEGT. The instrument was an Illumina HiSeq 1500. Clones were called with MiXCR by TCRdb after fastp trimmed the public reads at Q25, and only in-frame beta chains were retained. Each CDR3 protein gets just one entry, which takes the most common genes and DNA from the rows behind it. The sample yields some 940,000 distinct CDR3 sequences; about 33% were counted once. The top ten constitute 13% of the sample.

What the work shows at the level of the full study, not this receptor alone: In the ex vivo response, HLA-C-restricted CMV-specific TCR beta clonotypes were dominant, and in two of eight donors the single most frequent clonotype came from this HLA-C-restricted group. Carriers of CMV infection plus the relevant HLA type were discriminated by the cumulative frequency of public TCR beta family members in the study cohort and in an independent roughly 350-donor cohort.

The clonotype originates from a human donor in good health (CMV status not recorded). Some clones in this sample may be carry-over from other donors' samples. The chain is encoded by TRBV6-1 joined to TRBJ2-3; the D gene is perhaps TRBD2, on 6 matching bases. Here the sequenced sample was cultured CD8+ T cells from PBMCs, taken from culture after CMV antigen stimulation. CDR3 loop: CASPLIQLGGSDTQYF. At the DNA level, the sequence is TGTGCCAGCCCACTAATTCAACTAGGAGGGTCAGATACGCAGTATTTT.